Reported below is one TCR beta chain. Within the sample, other DNA sequences also encode this same CDR3. TCRdb keeps only in-frame clones here, not all; method: immunoSEQ multiplex PCR. The sample has some 110,000 clones, roughly 92% seen once. Germline V gives CDR1 SGHRS, CDR2 YFSETQ. V was clipped by 4 bases and J by 4 bases, with 14 bases between them. The CDR3 runs to 15 residues. The sample belongs to a study of T cell changes during pregnancy in multiple sclerosis. The V gene is TRBV5-1, the J gene TRBJ1-4, with D possibly being TRBD1 (6 bases). The source material was peripheral blood, sampled in the third trimester of pregnancy. This clonotype was sampled from a female donor with multiple sclerosis, enrolled in a pregnancy study. The CDR3 DNA sequence: TGCGCCAGCAGCCTCGACGGACAGAGTAATGAAAAACTGTTTTTT. Residues: CASSLDGQSNEKLFF.